This T cell receptor (beta chain) was identified in a study of cytomegalovirus exposure and HLA in healthy donors. Study-wide background: There were some 400 genotyped donors. Of these, roughly 80% fell in the genetic ancestry cluster associated with self-reported Caucasian donors.

The length of the CDR3 is 16 residues. Germline V CDR1 and CDR2: SGHAT, FQNNGV. Trimming at V came to 6 bases and at J to 8 bases, leaving 16 bases not matched to a gene. It was with 60 Vbeta and 13 Jbeta primers that the PCR ran. Authors' processing steps: Unique TCR beta chains numbered about 72 million in a later analysis, with roughly 10 million shared. The repertoire was sequenced with immunoSEQ multiplex PCR; TCRdb's copy has only in-frame clones and lacks some. V and J calls and clone size are copied from that table; D and trimming were computed from the DNA. The repertoire holds some 150,000 clones, with roughly 76% as singletons. Overall study results and limits: The authors later found TCR association rates varying by HLA locus, with DRB1 most and HLA-C fewest.

Worth noting for this clone: Its target is unknown.

The sequence was collected from a woman between 18 and 29 years old in good health and CMV-seropositive. Sequenced sample: PBMCs. The rearrangement links TRBV11-2 to TRBJ1-3, with 7 bases that match TRBD1. The CDR3 nucleotides read TGTGCCAGCAGGTCCCTCCCGGGACAGTCTTCGGACACCATATATTTT. This codes for CASRSLPGQSSDTIYF.